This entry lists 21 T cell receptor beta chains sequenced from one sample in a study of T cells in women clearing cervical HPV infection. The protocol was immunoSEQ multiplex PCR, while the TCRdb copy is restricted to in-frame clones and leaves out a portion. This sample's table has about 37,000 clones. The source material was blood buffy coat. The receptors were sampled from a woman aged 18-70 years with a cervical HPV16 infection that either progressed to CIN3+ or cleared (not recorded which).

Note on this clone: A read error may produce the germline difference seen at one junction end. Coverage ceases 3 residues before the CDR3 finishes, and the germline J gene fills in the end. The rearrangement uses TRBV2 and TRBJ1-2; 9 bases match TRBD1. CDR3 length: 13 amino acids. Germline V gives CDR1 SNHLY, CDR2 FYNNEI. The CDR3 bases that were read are TGTGCCGGCAGTGGGGACAGGGCCTATGGC. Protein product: CAGSGDRAYG. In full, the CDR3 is CAGSGDRAYGYTF.

Incomplete CDR3 DNA: TGTGCCAGTTTTGACAGGACTAATGAAAAA. Translated, it gives CASFDRTNEK. The full CDR3 sequence reads CASFDRTNEKLFF. This chain uses TRBV28 with TRBJ1-4; tentatively, D is TRBD1 (6 bases). The read terminates 3 residues ahead of where the CDR3 ends, so the germline J gene completes it. The ends were cut back, 9 bases at V and 2 bases at J, with 10 bases in the middle. The CDR3 loop spans 13 amino acids. The V gene's germline CDR1 is MDHEN and CDR2 SYDVKM.

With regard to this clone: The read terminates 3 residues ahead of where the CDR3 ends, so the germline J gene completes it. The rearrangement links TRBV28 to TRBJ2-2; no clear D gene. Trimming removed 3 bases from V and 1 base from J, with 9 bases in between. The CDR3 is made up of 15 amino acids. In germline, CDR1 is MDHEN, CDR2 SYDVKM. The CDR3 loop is CASSFPTENTGELFF. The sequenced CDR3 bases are TGTGCCAGCAGTTTTCCCACAGAGAACACCGGGGAG. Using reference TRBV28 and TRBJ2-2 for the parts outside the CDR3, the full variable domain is DVKVTQSSRYLVKRTGEKVFLECVQDMDHENMFWYRQDPGLGLRLIYFSYDVKMKEKGDIPEGYSVSREKKERFSLILESASTNQTSMYLCASSFPTENTGELFFGEGSRLTVL.

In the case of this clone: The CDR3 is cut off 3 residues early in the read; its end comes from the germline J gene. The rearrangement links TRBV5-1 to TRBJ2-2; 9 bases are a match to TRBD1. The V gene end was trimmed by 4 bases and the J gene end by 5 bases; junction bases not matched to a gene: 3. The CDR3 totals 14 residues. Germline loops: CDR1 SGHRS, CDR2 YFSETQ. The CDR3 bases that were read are TGCGCCAGCAGCCCGGACAGGGGAACCGGGGAG. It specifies CASSPDRGTGE. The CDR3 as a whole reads CASSPDRGTGELFF.

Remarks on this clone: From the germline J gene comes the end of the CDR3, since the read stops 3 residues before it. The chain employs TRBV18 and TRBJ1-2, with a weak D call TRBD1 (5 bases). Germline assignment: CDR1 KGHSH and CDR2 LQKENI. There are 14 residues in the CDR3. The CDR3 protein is CASSPRDSLNDYTF. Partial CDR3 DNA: TGTGCCAGCTCACCCCGGGACTCACTAAATGAC.

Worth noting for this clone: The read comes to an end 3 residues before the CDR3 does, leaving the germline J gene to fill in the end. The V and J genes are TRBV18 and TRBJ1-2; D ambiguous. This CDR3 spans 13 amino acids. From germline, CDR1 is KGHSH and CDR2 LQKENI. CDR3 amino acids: CASSPRNTDTYTF. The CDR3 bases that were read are TGTGCCAGCTCACCACGCAACACAGATACC.

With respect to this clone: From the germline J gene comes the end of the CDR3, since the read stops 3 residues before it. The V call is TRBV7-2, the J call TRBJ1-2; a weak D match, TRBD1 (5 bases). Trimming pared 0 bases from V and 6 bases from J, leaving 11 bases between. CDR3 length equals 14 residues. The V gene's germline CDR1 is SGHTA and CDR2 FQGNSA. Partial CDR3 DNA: TGTGCCAGCAGCTTAGCGCAGGGTATTGATGGC. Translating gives CASSLAQGIDG. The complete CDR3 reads CASSLAQGIDGYTF.

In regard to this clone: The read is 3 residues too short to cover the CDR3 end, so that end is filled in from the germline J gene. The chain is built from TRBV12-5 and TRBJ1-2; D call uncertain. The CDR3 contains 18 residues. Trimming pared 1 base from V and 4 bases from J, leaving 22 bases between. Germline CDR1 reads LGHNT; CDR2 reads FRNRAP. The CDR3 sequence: CASGLALPDPPQSYGYTF. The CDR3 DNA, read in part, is TGTGCTAGTGGTTTGGCCCTCCCCGATCCCCCGCAGAGCTATGGC. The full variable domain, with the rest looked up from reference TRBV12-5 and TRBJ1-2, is DARVTQTPRHKVTEMGQEVTMRCQPILGHNTVFWYRQTMMQGLELLAYFRNRAPLDDSGMPKDRFSAEMPDATLATLKIQPSEPRDSAVYFCASGLALPDPPQSYGYTFGSGTRLTVV.

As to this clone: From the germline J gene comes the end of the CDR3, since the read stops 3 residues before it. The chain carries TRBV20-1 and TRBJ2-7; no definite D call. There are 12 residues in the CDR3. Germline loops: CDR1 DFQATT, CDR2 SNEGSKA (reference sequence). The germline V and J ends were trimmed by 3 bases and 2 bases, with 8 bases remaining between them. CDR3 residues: CSASISAYEQYF. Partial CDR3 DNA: TGCAGTGCTAGTATCTCAGCCTACGAG.

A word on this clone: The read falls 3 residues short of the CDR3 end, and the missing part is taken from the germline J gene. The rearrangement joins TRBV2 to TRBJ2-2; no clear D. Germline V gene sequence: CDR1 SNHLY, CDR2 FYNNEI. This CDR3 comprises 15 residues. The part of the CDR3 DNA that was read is TGTGCCAGCAGTGGGGCCAGGCCGGATAATTCACCG. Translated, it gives CASSGARPDNSP. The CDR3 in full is CASSGARPDNSPLFF.

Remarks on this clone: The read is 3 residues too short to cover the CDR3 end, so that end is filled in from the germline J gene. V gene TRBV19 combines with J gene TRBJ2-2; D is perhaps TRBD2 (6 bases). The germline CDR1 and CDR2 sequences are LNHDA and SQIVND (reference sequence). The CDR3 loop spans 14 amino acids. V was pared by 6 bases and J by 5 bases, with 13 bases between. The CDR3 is CASSPEGYTGELFF. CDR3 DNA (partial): TGTGCCAGTAGCCCGGAGGGGTATACCGGGGAG. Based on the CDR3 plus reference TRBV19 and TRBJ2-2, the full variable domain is DGGITQSPKYLFRKEGQNVTLSCEQNLNHDAMYWYRQDPGQGLRLIYYSQIVNDFQKGDIAEGYSVSREKKESFPLTVTSAQKNPTAFYLCASSPEGYTGELFFGEGSRLTVL.

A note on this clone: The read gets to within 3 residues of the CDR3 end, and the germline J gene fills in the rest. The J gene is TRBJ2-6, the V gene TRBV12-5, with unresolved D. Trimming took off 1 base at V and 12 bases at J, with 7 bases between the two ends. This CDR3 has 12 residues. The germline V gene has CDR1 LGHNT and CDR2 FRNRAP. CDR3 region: CASGLATGVLTF. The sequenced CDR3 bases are TGTGCTAGTGGTTTGGCGACTGGCGTC.

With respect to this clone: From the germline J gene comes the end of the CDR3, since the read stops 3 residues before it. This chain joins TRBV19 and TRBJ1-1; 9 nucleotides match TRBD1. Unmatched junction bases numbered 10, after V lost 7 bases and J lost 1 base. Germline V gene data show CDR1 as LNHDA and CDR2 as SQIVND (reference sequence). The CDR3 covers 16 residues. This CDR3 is CASTDPRGQGNTEAFF. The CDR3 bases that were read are TGTGCCAGTACCGATCCCCGGGGACAGGGGAACACTGAA.

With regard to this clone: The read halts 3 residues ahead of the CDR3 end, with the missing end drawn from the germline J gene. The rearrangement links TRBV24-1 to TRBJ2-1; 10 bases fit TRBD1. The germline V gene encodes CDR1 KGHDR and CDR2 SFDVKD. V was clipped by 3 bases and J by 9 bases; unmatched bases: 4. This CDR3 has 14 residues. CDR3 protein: CATSDLTGGTEQFF. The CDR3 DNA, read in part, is TGTGCCACCAGTGATCTGACAGGGGGCACTGAG.

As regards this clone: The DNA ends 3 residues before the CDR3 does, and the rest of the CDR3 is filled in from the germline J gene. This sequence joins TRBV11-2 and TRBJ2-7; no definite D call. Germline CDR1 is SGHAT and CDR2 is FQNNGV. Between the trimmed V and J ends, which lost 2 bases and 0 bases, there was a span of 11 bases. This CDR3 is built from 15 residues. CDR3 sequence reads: CASSLFPGHSYEQYF. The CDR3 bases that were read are TGTGCCAGCAGCTTATTCCCAGGCCACTCCTACGAG.

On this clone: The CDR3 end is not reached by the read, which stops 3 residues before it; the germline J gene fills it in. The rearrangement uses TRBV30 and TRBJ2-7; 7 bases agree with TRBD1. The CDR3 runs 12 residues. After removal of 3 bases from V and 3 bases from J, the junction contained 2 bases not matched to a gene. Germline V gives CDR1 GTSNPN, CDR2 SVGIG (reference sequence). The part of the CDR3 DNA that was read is TGTGCCTGGAGGAGGGACAGCTACGAG. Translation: CAWRRDSYE. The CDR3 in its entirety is CAWRRDSYEQYF.

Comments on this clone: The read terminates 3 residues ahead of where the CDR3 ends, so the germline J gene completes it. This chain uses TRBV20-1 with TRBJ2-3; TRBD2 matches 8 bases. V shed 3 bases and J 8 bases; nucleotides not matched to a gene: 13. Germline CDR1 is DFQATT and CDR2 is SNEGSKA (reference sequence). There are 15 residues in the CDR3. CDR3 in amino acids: CSARQPYAGGGTQYF. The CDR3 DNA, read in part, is TGCAGTGCTAGGCAGCCTTACGCGGGAGGTGGTACG.

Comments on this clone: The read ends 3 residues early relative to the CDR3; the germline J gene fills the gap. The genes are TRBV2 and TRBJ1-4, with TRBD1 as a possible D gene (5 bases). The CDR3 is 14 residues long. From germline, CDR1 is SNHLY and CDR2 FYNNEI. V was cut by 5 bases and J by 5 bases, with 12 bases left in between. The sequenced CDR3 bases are TGTGCCAGCAGTTACAGGCAACCCAATGAAAAA. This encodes CASSYRQPNEK. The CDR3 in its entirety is CASSYRQPNEKLFF.

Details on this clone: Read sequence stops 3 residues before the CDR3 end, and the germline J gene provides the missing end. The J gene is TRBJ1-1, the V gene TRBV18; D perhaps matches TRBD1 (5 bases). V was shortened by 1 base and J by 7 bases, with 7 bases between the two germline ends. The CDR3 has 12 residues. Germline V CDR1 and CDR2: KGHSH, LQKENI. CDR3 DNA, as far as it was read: TGTGCCAGCTCACCACAGCAGGGTGAA. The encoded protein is CASSPQQGE. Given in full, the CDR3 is CASSPQQGEAFF.

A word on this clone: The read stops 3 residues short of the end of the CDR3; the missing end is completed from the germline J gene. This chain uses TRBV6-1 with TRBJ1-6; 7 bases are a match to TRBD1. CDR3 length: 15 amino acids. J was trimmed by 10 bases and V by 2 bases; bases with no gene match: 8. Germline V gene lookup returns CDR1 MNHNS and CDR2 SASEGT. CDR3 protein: CASSEYGRGSSPLHF. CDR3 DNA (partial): TGTGCCAGCAGTGAATATGGCAGGGGGAGCTCACCC.

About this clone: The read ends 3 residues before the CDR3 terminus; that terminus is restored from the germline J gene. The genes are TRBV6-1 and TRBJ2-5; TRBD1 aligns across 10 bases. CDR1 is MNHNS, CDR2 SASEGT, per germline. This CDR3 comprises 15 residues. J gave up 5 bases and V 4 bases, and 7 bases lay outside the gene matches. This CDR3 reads CASSVQTGGGETQYF. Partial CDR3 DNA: TGTGCCAGCAGTGTACAGACAGGGGGCGGGGAGACC.